Each of the 3 T cell receptor beta chains below was sequenced from the same sample in a study of OX40 agonist ivuxolimab in advanced cancers. Data came from immunoSEQ multiplex PCR; TCRdb stores just in-frame clones and leaves some out. This table holds almost 45,000 clones, approximately 88% found once. The material was CD4+ or CD8+ T cells sorted from blood, obtained in a trial of the OX40 agonist ivuxolimab. These receptors were obtained from an adult with an advanced solid tumor such as melanoma, head and neck, liver or kidney cancer.

The chain uses TRBV4-2 and TRBJ2-2, with 9 bases matching TRBD2. In germline, CDR1 is LGHNA, CDR2 YNFKEQ. The V and J ends lost 5 bases and 4 bases, in that order; junction bases with no gene match: 8. The CDR3 sequence is 16 residues long. The DNA of the CDR3 is TGTGCCAGCAGCTATAGCGGGGGCCCTGCCACCGGGGAGCTGTTTTTT. Encoded protein: CASSYSGGPATGELFF.

The chain combines TRBV11-2 with TRBJ1-4; 9 nucleotides line up with TRBD1. The CDR3 contains 15 residues. CDR1 is SGHAT, CDR2 FQNNGV, per germline. The junction had 6 bases not matched to a gene; V was cut back by 5 bases and J by 5 bases. CDR3 sequence reads: CASSPGQGTNEKLFF. The CDR3 coding sequence is TGTGCCAGCAGCCCAGGACAGGGGACCAATGAAAAACTGTTTTTT.

V gene TRBV9 combines with J gene TRBJ2-7; D unresolved. There are 13 residues in the CDR3. The ends were cut back, 4 bases at V and 4 bases at J, with 12 bases in the middle. The V gene's germline CDR1 is SGDLS and CDR2 YYNGEE. DNA for the CDR3: TGTGCCAGCAGCCTCAACGAAGGGTACGAGCAGTACTTC. Protein: CASSLNEGYEQYF.